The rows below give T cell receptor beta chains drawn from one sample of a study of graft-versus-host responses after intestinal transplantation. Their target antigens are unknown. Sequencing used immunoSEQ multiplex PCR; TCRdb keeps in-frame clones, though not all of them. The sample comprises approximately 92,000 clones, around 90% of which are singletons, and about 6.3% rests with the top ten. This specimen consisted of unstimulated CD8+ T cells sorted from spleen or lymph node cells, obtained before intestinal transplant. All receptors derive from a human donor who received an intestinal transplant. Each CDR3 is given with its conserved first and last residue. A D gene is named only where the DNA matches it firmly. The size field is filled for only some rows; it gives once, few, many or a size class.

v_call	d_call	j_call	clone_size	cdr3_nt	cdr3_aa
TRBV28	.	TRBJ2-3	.	TGTGCCAGCAGTTTGGGCACAGATACGCAGTATTTT	CASSLGTDTQYF
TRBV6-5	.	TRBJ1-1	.	TGTGCCAGCAGTTACTCAAGGGGCGGAGGTACTGAAGCTTTCTTT	CASSYSRGGGTEAFF
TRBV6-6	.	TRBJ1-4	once	TGTGCCAGCAGTTACTCGAAACCAACTAATGAAAAACTGTTTTTT	CASSYSKPTNEKLFF
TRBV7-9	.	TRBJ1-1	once	TGTGCCAGCAGCTTTTCGGACAGCGAAGCTTTCTTT	CASSFSDSEAFF
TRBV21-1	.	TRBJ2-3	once	TGTGCCAGCAGCAACCAAGTCGGGGGGCCCGTCACAAATACGCAGTATTTT	CASSNQVGGPVTNTQYF
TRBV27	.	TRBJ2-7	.	TGTGCCAGTTCCCACGAAGGCTACTCCTACGAGCAGTACTTC	CASSHEGYSYEQYF
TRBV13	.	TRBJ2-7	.	TGTGCCAGCAGCTTAATGATTGCCTACGAGCAGTACTTC	CASSLMIAYEQYF
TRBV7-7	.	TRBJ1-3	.	TGTGCCAGCAGCCTGGACATAGGGTTGTATGAGGGAAACACCATATATTTT	CASSLDIGLYEGNTIYF
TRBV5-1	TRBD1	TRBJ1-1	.	TGCGCCAGCAGCTTGGCCAGGGGGCGTGGGGACACTGAAGCTTTCTTT	CASSLARGRGDTEAFF
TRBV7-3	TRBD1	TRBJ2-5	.	TGTGCCAGCAGCGAGGCTGGACAGGGGGAGACCCAGTACTTC	CASSEAGQGETQYF
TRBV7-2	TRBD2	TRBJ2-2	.	TGTGCCAGCAGCCTCGGGGGGGTAACTCTTCTGAACACCGGGGAGCTGTTTTTT	CASSLGGVTLLNTGELFF
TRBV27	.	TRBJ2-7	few	TGTGCCAGCAGTTTTGGTCAGCCCTACGAGCAGTACTTC	CASSFGQPYEQYF
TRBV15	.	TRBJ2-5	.	TGTGCCACCCGCAGTGGAGGCCAAGAGACCCAGTACTTC	CATRSGGQETQYF
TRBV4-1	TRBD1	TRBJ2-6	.	TGCGCCAGCAGCGGGGACAGGGATCTATCTGGGGCCAACGTCCTGACTTTC	CASSGDRDLSGANVLTF
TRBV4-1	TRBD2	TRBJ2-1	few	TGCGCCAGCAGCCAAGATTTTCTCGGACTAGCGGGGGCCAATGAGCAGTTCTTC	CASSQDFLGLAGANEQFF